This TCR beta chain was recovered during a study of cytomegalovirus exposure and HLA in healthy donors. It was with 60 Vbeta and 13 Jbeta primers that the PCR ran. TCRdb keeps only in-frame clones here, not all; method: immunoSEQ multiplex PCR. The data hold around 200,000 clones, with about 83% observed a single time. The germline gives CDR1 SNHLY, CDR2 FYNNEI. The CDR3 loop spans 15 amino acids. Regarding this clone: One end of the junction does not line up with germline, which may come from a read error.

This TCR was recovered from a woman in her forties or fifties in good health and CMV-seropositive. The sequenced sample was PBMCs. The V and J genes are TRBV2 and TRBJ2-7; TRBD1 matches at 10 bases. The CDR3 bases are TGTGCCAGCAGCGAAGACAGGGGGCACGACCACGAGCAGTACTTC. This encodes CASSEDRGHDHEQYF.